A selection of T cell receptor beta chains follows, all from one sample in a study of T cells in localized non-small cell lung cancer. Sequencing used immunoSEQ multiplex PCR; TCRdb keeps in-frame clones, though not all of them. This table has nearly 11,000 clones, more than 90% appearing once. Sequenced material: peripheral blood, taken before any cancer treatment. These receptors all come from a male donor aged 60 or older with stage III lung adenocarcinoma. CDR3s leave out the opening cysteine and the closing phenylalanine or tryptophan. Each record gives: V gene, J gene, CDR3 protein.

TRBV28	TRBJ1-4	ASSLWAGEATNEKLF
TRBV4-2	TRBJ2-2	ASSPPGAEINTGELF
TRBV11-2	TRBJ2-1	ASSLARGSYNEQF
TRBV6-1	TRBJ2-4	ASSARPGTGGGLAKNIQY
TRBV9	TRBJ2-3	ASSVSRDLNTDTQY
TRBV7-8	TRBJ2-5	ASSSDGTGRETQY
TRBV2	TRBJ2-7	ASSFKAGVYEQY
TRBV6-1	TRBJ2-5	ASSQQGRETQY
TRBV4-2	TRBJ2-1	ASSLNGREANEQF
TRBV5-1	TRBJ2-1	ASSLAGDGSYNEQF
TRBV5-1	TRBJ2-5	ASSLRGMGETQY
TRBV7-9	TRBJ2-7	ASSFQGLEQY
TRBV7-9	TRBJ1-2	ASSLAGYGDGYT
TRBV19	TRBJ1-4	ASSMGLGSGGVQEKLF
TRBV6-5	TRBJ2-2	ASSLTSRRELF
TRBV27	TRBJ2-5	ASRDSGQETQY
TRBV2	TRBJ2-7	ASSESQITREQY
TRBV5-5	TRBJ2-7	ASSWGHGTRTYEQY
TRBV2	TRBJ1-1	ASSGHMNTEAF
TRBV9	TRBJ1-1	ASTSTVNTEAF
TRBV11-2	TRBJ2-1	ASSLGPRAGRIYNEQF
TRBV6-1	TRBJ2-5	ASRKFSAVAETQY
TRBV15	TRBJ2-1	ATSPPLAGWYNEQF